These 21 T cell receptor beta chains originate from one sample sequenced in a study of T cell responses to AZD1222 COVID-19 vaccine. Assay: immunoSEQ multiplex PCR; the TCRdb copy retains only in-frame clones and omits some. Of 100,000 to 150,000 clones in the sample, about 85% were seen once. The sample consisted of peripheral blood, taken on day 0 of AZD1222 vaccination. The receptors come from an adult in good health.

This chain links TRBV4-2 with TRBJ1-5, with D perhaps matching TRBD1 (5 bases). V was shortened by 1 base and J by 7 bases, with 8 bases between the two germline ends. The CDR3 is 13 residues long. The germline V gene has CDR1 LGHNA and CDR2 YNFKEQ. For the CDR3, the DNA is TGTGCCAGCAGCCAAGGGGGCGACCAGCCCCAGCATTTT. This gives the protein CASSQGGDQPQHF.

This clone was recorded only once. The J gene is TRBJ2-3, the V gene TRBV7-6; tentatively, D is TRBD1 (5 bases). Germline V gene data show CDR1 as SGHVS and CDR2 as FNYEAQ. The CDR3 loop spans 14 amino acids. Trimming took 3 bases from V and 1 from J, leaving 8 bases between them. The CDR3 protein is CASSFSQGTDTQYF. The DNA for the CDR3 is TGTGCCAGCAGCTTTTCACAGGGCACAGATACGCAGTATTTT. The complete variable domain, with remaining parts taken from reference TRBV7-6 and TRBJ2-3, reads GAGVSQSPRYKVTKRGQDVALRCDPISGHVSLYWYRQALGQGPEFLTYFNYEAQQDKSGLPNDRFSAERPEGSISTLTIQRTEQRDSAMYRCASSFSQGTDTQYFGPGTRLTVL.

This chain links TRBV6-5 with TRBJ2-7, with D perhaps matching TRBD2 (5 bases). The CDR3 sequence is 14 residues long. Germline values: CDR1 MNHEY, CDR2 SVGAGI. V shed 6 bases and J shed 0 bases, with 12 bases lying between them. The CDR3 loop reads CASRTRGISYEQYF. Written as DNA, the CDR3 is TGTGCCAGCAGGACTCGAGGGATCTCCTACGAGCAGTACTTC.

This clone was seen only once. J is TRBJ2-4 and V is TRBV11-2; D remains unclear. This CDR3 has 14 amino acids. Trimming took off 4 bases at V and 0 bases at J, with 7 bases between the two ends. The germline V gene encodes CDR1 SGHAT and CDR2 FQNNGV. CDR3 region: CASSSALAKNIQYF. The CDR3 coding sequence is TGTGCCAGCAGCTCGGCGCTAGCCAAAAACATTCAGTACTTC.

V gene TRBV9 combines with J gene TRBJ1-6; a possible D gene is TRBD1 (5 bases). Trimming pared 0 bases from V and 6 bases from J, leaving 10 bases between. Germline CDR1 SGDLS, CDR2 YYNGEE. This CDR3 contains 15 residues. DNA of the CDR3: TGTGCCAGCAGCGTAGAGAGGGGTGCTAATTCACCCCTCCACTTT. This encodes CASSVERGANSPLHF.

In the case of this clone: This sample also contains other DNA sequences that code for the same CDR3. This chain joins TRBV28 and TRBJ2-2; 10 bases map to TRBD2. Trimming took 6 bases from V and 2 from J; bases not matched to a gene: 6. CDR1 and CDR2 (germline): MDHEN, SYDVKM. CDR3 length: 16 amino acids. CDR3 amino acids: CASRPSGSINTGELFF. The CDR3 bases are TGTGCCAGCAGGCCTAGCGGGAGTATAAACACCGGGGAGCTGTTTTTT.

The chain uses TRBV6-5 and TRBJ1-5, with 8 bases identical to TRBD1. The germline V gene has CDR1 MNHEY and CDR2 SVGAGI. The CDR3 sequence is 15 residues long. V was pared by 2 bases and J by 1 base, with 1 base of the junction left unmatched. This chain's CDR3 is CASSYGTGSNQPQHF. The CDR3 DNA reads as TGTGCCAGCAGTTACGGGACAGGAAGCAATCAGCCCCAGCATTTT.

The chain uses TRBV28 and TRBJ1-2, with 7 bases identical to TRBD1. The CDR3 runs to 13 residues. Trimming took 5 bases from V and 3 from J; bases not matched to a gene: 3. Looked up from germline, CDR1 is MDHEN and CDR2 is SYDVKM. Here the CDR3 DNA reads TGTGCCAGCAGTCGACAGGGCTACTATGGCTACACCTTC. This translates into CASSRQGYYGYTF.

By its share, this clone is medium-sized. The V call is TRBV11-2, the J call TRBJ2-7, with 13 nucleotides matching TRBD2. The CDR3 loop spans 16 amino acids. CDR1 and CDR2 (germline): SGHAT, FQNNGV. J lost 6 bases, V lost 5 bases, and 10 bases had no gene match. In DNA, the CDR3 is TGTGCCAGCAGCCTCCGGACTAGCGGGAGTACGGCCGAGCAGTACTTC. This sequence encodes CASSLRTSGSTAEQYF.

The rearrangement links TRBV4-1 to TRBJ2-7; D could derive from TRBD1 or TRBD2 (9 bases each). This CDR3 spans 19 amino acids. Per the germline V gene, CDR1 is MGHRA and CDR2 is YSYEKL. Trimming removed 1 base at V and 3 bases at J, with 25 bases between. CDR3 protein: CASSQGWTGAGSGGYEQYF. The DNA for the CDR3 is TGCGCCAGCAGCCAAGGGTGGACAGGGGCCGGTAGCGGGGGCTACGAGCAGTACTTC.

CDR3 loop: CASSPPGFAYEQYF. CDR3 coding DNA: TGCGCCAGCAGCCCCCCGGGGTTTGCCTACGAGCAGTACTTC. The chain couples TRBV5-1 to TRBJ2-7; D possibly corresponds to TRBD2 (5 bases). Germline loops: CDR1 SGHRS, CDR2 YFSETQ. This CDR3 region has 14 residues. Trimming shortened V by 4 bases and J by 2 bases, and 13 bases separated the two germline ends.

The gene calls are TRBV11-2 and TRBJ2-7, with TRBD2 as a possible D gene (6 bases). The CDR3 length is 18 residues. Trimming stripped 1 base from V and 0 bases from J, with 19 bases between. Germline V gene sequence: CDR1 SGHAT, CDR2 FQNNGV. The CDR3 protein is CASSLAPSGRGASYEQYF. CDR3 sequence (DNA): TGTGCCAGCAGCTTAGCACCGTCGGGGCGGGGCGCCTCCTACGAGCAGTACTTC.

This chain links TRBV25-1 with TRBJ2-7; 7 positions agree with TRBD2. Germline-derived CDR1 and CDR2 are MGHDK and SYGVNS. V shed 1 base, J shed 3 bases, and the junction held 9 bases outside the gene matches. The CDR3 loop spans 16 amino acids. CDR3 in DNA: TGTGCCAGCAGTGAATTGGGAGCGGGACGCTACTACGAGCAGTACTTC. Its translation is CASSELGAGRYYEQYF.

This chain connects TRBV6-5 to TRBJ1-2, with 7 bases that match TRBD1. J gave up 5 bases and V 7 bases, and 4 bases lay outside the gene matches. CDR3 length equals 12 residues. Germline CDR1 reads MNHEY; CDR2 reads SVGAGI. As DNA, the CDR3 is TGTGCCAGCACCCAGGGACAGTATGGCTACACCTTC. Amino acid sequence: CASTQGQYGYTF.

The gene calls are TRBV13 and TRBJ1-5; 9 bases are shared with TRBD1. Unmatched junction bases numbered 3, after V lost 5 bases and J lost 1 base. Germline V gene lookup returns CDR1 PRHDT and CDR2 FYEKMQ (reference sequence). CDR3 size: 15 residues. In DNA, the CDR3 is TGTGCCAGCAGCACGGGGACAGGGAGCAATCAGCCCCAGCATTTT. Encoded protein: CASSTGTGSNQPQHF.

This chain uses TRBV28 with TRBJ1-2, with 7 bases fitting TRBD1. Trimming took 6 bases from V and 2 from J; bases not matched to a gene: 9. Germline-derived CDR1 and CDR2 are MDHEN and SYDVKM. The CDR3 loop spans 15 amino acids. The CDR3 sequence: CASSLPGTANYGYTF. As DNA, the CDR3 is TGTGCCAGCAGCCTACCCGGGACAGCCAACTATGGCTACACCTTC.

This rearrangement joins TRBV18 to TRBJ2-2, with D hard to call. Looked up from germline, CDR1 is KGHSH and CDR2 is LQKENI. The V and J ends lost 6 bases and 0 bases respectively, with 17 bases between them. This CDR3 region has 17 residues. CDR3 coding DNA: TGTGCCAGCTCCCCAGCCGTCGGTGGCACGAACACCGGGGAGCTGTTTTTT. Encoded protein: CASSPAVGGTNTGELFF.

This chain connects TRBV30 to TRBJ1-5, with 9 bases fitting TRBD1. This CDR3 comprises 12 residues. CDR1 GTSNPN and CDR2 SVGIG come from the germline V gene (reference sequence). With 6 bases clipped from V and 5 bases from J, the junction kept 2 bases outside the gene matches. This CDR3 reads CACGTGYQPQHF. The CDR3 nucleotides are TGTGCCTGTGGGACAGGGTATCAGCCCCAGCATTTT. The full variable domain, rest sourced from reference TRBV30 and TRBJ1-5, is SQTIHQWPATLVQPVGSPLSLECTVEGTSNPNLYWYRQAAGRGLQLLFYSVGIGQISSEVPQNLSASRPQDRQFILSSKKLLLSDSGFYLCACGTGYQPQHFGDGTRLSIL.

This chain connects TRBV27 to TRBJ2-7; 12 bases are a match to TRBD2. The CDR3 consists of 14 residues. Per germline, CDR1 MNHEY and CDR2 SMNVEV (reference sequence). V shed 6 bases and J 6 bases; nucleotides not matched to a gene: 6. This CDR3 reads CASSLAGGPSEQYF. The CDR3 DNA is TGTGCCAGCAGCCTAGCGGGAGGGCCGAGCGAGCAGTACTTC.

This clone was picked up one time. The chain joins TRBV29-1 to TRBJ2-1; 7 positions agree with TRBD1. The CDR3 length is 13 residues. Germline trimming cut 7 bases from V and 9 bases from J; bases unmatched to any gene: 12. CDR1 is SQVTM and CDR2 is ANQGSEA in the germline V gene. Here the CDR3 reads CSARTGGVSEQFF. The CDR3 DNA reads TGCAGCGCTAGGACAGGTGGGGTAAGTGAGCAGTTCTTC.

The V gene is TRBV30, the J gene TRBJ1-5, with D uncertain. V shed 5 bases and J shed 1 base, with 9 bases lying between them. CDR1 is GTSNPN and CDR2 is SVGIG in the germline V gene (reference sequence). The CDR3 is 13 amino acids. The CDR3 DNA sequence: TGTGCCTGGGCTAGGATGAGCAATCAGCCCCAGCATTTT. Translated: CAWARMSNQPQHF.